Detailed here is one TCR beta chain. The CDR3 runs 12 residues. V was trimmed by 10 bases and J by 5 bases, leaving 14 bases between them. CDR1 and CDR2 (germline): ENHRY, SYGVKD. Treatment: oral pan-JAK inhibitor, 5-10 mg twice daily. These data belong to a study of CD8+ T cells in alopecia areata. As the sequencing template, cDNA was produced by extracting RNA and reverse transcribing it. Sequenced by immunoSEQ multiplex PCR; TCRdb stores in-frame clones only, minus some. The data show some 210,000 clones, approximately 72% seen once. This specimen was CD4+ T cells sorted from blood, taken at week 44, from a patient treated with tofacitinib. The chain uses TRBV10-3 and TRBJ1-2; possibly TRBD1 for D (5 bases). This TCR came from a human donor with alopecia areata. The CDR3 loop reads CATRGAGYGYTF. Written as DNA, the CDR3 is TGTGCCACCCGAGGGGCCGGTTATGGCTACACCTTC.